Listed below are T cell receptor delta chains from one sample, sequenced in a study of delta chains in infants with herpesvirus infections. TCRdb fed the RT-PCR reads into CATT to redo clone calling. The sample carries roughly 1,500 delta-chain clones, under 45% recorded once. The sample in question was peripheral blood, obtained at time point 1 of longitudinal follow-up. The receptors shown here come from a human donor who was a Ugandan infant, either HIV-exposed or HIV-unexposed (not recorded which). Each CDR3 is given with its conserved first and last residue.

>TRDJ2|TRDV2
CACDILGALTAQLFF
>TRDJ1|TRDV2
CACDKRSLGDTYTDKLIF
>TRDJ1|TRDV1
CALGATGHWGIYGASMRGDKLIF
>TRDJ1|TRDV1
CALGDPLYWNTDKLIF
>TRDJ1|TRDV1
CALGELAPGRYVTDKLIF
>TRDJ1|TRDV1
CALGVSAFLRYGGIRPDKLIF
>TRDJ1|TRDV1
CALGDPTWGDSPDKLIF
>TRDJ1|TRDV2
CACDTVPTGGFTDKLIF
>TRDJ1|TRDV2
CACDTSRRGTDKLIF
>TRDJ1|TRDV1
CALGGASYWGIVFTYTDKLIF
>TRDJ2|TRAV23/DV6
CAVDSTCGGPNLTAQLFF
>TRDJ1|TRDV1
CALGEGPSSCYWVILELIF
>TRDJ3|TRDV3
CASALVYGPGDGGPWDTRQMFF
>TRDJ3|TRDV2
CACDTWDTWDTRQMFF
>TRDJ1|TRDV1
CALGNKTTGWGIGTTDKLIF
>TRDJ1|TRDV1
CALGLPHTGGLGRKLIF
>TRDJ1|TRDV1
CALGELRPYWGIHTDKLIF
>TRDJ1|TRDV1
CALGLSLGRGPLTDKLIF
>TRDJ1|TRAV14/DV4
CAMREFLPTGGYGTDKLIF
>TRDJ1|TRDV1
CALGEISLATGGLPDKLIF
>TRDJ2|TRDV1
CALGPTSLTGGYPCLTAQLFF
>TRDJ1|TRAV23/DV6
CAGLRAGLGDSPPPYTDKLIF
>TRDJ1|TRDV1
CALGEYPWGMSDKLIF
>TRDJ1|TRDV1
CALGKWTFRAFWGIPDTDKLIF
>TRDJ1|TRDV1
CALGEMVAFLHDWGIPNTDKLIF
>TRDJ1|TRDV1
CALGELDILWAGDNLYTDKLIF
>TRDJ1|TRDV3
CAFNFVIPTVLGADKLIF
>TRDJ1|TRDV1
CALGAIPPYWGIPSVTDKLIF
>TRDJ1|TRDV2
CACDLLLGDTDKLIF
>TRDJ1|TRDV1
CALGEPNTPGGWGIQDKLIF
>TRDJ1|TRDV1
CALGEARLLRAYWGIRTIRTPTDKLIF
>TRDJ1|TRDV1
CALGELRYGGTDKLIF
>TRDJ1|TRDV1
CALGDNLWGDRETDKLIF
>TRDJ1|TRDV1
CALGELGLPRRDPNTDKLIF
>TRDJ1|TRDV1
CALGEPPKGAGVYDKLIF
>TRDJ1|TRDV1
CALGEFPAILCLGSSYTDKLIF
>TRDJ1|TRDV1
CALGETRDFLQNTDKLIF
>TRDJ1|TRDV1
CALGNFPRASALGSYTDKLIF
>TRDJ1|TRDV1
CALGENRVGADLLGDDTDKLIF
>TRDJ1|TRDV3
CAYSIFSYTRDRVYDTDKLIF
>TRDJ1|TRDV1
CALGELLLPTSGKGDKLIF
>TRDJ1|TRDV1
CALGDPRGTWGIPPTDKLIF
>TRDJ1|TRDV1
CALGELPSYSGDNVGYTDKLIF
>TRDJ1|TRDV2
CACDTVGGTDKLIF
>TRDJ1|TRDV1
CALGETQAGGPTDKLIF
>TRDJ1|TRDV3
CAFLTSYPSPDWWTDKLIF
>TRDJ1|TRDV1
CALGERYTKGRFGRYTDKLIF
>TRDJ1|TRDV1
CALLREGDQRYTDKLIF
>TRDJ2|TRDV2
CACDILGDLTAQLFF
>TRDJ3|TRDV2
CACDTESDWGSPDSSWDTRQMFF
>TRDJ2|TRDV1
CALLTYVCPGGFQALTAQLFF
>TRDJ1|TRDV1
CALGEPSSSGNTDKLIF
>TRDJ4|TRDV1
CALGELWGIGPLIF
>TRDJ1|TRDV1
CALGDPSVRGLKVIF
>TRDJ1|TRAV38-2/DV8
CAYRSGYVLGGYTDKLIF
>TRDJ1|TRDV1
CALGESSLTGVKLIF
>TRDJ1|TRDV1
CALGEPLLRLGPYTDKLIF
>TRDJ1|TRDV1
CALGELEAFAGGPFEKLIF
>TRDJ1|TRDV1
CALGELGLLLGDTDKLIF